The present TCR beta chain was sequenced within a study of blood T cell repertoires in COVID-19. Study context: PBMCs, B-cell-depleted T cells, or T cells provided the cDNA or gDNA that made up the material.

Original data processing: Researchers report that nucleated cell counts were estimated from reference gene primer amplification. The protocol was immunoSEQ multiplex PCR, while the TCRdb copy is restricted to in-frame clones and leaves out a portion. D and trimming come from the DNA, and the V and J calls and clone size come from that table. The sample holds roughly 170,000 clones, roughly four fifths seen once. Trimming took off 0 bases at V and 0 bases at J, with 15 bases between the two ends. Germline V gene sequence: CDR1 LGHDT, CDR2 YNNKEL (reference sequence). The CDR3 length is 19 residues. Study members were between roughly 18 and 100 years old and lived in roughly 24 US regions. Two negative PCRs, clearance, or symptom resolution characterized the recovered Cohort 3 donors.

The sequence came from a man aged 50-60 years who had recovered from COVID-19. The chain links TRBV3-1 (or the pseudogene TRBV3-2) to TRBJ2-6, with D hard to call. What was sequenced was PBMCs or T cells enriched from blood (not recorded which). The CDR3: CASSQDRLLILSGANVLTF. CDR3 sequence (DNA): TGTGCCAGCAGCCAAGATCGACTCCTTATTCTCTCTGGGGCCAACGTCCTGACTTTC.